This entry lists 23 T cell receptor beta chains sequenced from one sample in a study of shared clonotypes between healthy human individuals. Naive CD8 cells lacked CD45RO and underwent positive selection for CCR7, leaving out terminally differentiated effector memory CD45RA+ cells. Sequenced by immunoSEQ multiplex PCR; TCRdb stores in-frame clones only, minus some. The table records more than 2 million clones, 90% to 95% of them present only once. The material sequenced was naive CD8+ T cells from PBMCs. These receptors all come from a man between 18 and 29 years old in good health. Some clones in this sample may be carry-over from other donors' samples.

The genes are TRBV9 and TRBJ2-3, with D maybe TRBD1 (6 bases). The V and J ends lost 0 bases and 4 bases respectively, with 15 bases between them. This CDR3 region has 16 residues. Looked up from germline, CDR1 is SGDLS and CDR2 is YYNGEE. CDR3 DNA: TGTGCCAGCAGCGTAGGGGGTCAGGGGCTCTCAGATACGCAGTATTTT. It yields the protein CASSVGGQGLSDTQYF.

V gene TRBV27 combines with J gene TRBJ1-2, with D unclear. Germline V gene lookup returns CDR1 MNHEY and CDR2 SMNVEV (reference sequence). The CDR3 runs 14 residues. The V gene lost 8 bases and the J gene lost 1 base, with 14 bases spanning the gap. The CDR3 here is CASPNVGLNYGYTF. Here the CDR3 DNA reads TGTGCCAGCCCAAACGTAGGCCTTAACTATGGCTACACCTTC.

The chain employs TRBV13 and TRBJ2-7, with D hard to call. The CDR3 is 12 amino acids. From germline, CDR1 is PRHDT and CDR2 FYEKMQ (reference sequence). V was cut by 5 bases and J by 6 bases, with 11 bases left in between. The CDR3 here is CASSPELGEQYF. The CDR3 bases are TGTGCCAGCAGCCCTGAACTTGGCGAGCAGTACTTC.

A note on this clone: Different DNA sequences within this sample yield the same CDR3. The rearrangement links TRBV25-1 to TRBJ1-1; possible D gene TRBD1, 6 bases. This CDR3 is built from 10 residues. Germline CDR1 and CDR2: MGHDK and SYGVNS. Deletions cut 6 bases from V and 8 bases from J, with 7 bases between. CDR3 sequence reads: CASSGTEAFF. As DNA, the CDR3 is TGTGCCAGCAGCGGGACAGAAGCTTTCTTT.

The chain joins TRBV7-8 to TRBJ2-5, with a weak D call TRBD2 (6 bases). CDR3 length: 15 residues. Germline V gives CDR1 SGHVS, CDR2 FQNEAQ. With 5 bases removed from V and 5 bases from J, the gap between germline ends came to 18 bases. This chain's CDR3 is CASSRYSGTGETQYF. Written as DNA, the CDR3 is TGTGCCAGCAGCCGATACTCCGGGACTGGTGAGACCCAGTACTTC. Full variable domain (outside the CDR3, taken from reference TRBV7-8 and TRBJ2-5): GAGVSQSPRYKVAKRGQDVALRCDPISGHVSLFWYQQALGQGPEFLTYFQNEAQLDKSGLPSDRFFAERPEGSVSTLKIQRTQQEDSAVYLCASSRYSGTGETQYFGPGTRLLVL.

As for this clone: Other nucleotide sequences in the sample specify the same CDR3. The chain's CDR3 is CASSPRTGRETQYF. CDR3 DNA: TGTGCCAGCAGCCCCCGGACAGGGCGGGAGACCCAGTACTTC. J is TRBJ2-5 and V is TRBV9, with 8 positions matching TRBD1. The CDR3 sequence is 14 residues long. Germline trimming cut 4 bases from V and 5 bases from J; bases unmatched to any gene: 7. Germline loops: CDR1 SGDLS, CDR2 YYNGEE.

This clone was detected only once. V gene TRBV7-9 combines with J gene TRBJ1-1; perhaps TRBD1 as D (5 bases). The CDR3 length is 14 residues. V shed 4 bases and J shed 0 bases, with 9 bases lying between them. The V gene's germline CDR1 is SEHNR and CDR2 FQNEAQ (reference sequence). Here the CDR3 DNA reads TGTGCCAGCAGCTCGACCAGGGTGAACACTGAAGCTTTCTTT. Protein sequence: CASSSTRVNTEAFF.

With regard to this clone: Other DNA sequences in this sample translate to the same CDR3. This chain uses TRBV7-2 with TRBJ2-7, with D unclear. V lost 0 bases and J lost 1, with 7 bases in between. This CDR3 comprises 14 residues. Germline V gene sequence: CDR1 SGHTA, CDR2 FQGNSA. The DNA for the CDR3 is TGTGCCAGCAGCTTAGCTGGCCTGTCCTACGAGCAGTACTTC. This encodes CASSLAGLSYEQYF.

Comments on this clone: This specimen includes other DNA sequences encoding the same CDR3. The chain recombines TRBV19 with TRBJ2-1, with D tentatively TRBD2 (5 bases). V dropped 4 bases and J dropped 3 bases, with 10 bases sitting between them. The CDR3 totals 14 residues. CDR1 is LNHDA and CDR2 is SQIVND in the germline V gene (reference sequence). The CDR3 loop is CASSNRDNYNEQFF. Written as DNA, the CDR3 is TGTGCCAGTAGTAATCGGGATAACTACAATGAGCAGTTCTTC.

This sequence joins TRBV29-1 and TRBJ2-1, with D perhaps matching TRBD1 (6 bases). The V gene lost 3 bases and the J gene lost 8 bases, with 20 bases spanning the gap. The CDR3 spans 15 residues. Germline CDR1 SQVTM, CDR2 ANQGSEA. The CDR3 bases are TGCAGCGTTGATCTCCACGGACAGATGTACGATGAGCAGTTCTTC. As protein: CSVDLHGQMYDEQFF.

CDR3 in DNA: TGTGCCGCGGGTAACAATGAGCAGTTCTTC. Its translation is CAAGNNEQFF. The chain joins TRBV7-9 to TRBJ2-1; D possibly corresponds to TRBD2 (5 bases). CDR1 SEHNR and CDR2 FQNEAQ come from the germline V gene (reference sequence). V shed 11 bases and J shed 5 bases, with 7 bases lying between them. CDR3 length equals 10 residues.

The chain combines TRBV28 with TRBJ2-7; TRBD2 is a possible D gene (5 bases). The V end was cut by 2 bases, the J end by 5 bases, with 19 bases between. This CDR3 region has 16 residues. CDR1 and CDR2 from the germline V gene are MDHEN and SYDVKM. The CDR3 nucleotides are TGTGCCAGCAGTTTAAAAGAGGGCAGGATCAGCGACGAGCAGTACTTC. Translated, it gives CASSLKEGRISDEQYF.

The rearrangement uses TRBV9 and TRBJ2-2, with D possibly TRBD1 on 5 matching bases. Germline-derived CDR1 and CDR2 are SGDLS and YYNGEE. This CDR3 is built from 17 residues. Trimming cost V 3 bases and J 1 base, with 16 bases left between them. The CDR3 DNA is TGTGCCAGCAGCGCCCCAGGCAGGGTCTTGAACACCGGGGAGCTGTTTTTT. This encodes CASSAPGRVLNTGELFF.

Only one count was recorded for this clone. V usage is TRBV13 and J usage is TRBJ1-4; maybe TRBD1 (6 bases). The CDR3 spans 15 residues. V lost 5 bases to trimming and J lost 4 bases, with 14 bases between them. Germline-derived CDR1 and CDR2 are PRHDT and FYEKMQ (reference sequence). CDR3 in DNA: TGTGCCAGCAGCCGACAACAGGGACTTAATGAAAAACTGTTTTTT. Translation: CASSRQQGLNEKLFF.

The chain is built from TRBV29-1 and TRBJ1-2; D is perhaps TRBD1 (5 bases). The V end was cut by 4 bases, the J end by 6 bases, with 12 bases between. Germline lookup yields CDR1 SQVTM and CDR2 ANQGSEA. CDR3 length: 12 residues. CDR3 sequence: CSVVSGAHGYTF. The CDR3 bases are TGCAGCGTTGTTTCCGGGGCACATGGCTACACCTTC. The whole variable domain, filled in from reference TRBV29-1 and TRBJ1-2, reads SAVISQKPSRDICQRGTSLTIQCQVDSQVTMMFWYRQQPGQSLTLIATANQGSEATYESGFVIDKFPISRPNLTFSTLTVSNMSPEDSSIYLCSVVSGAHGYTFGSGTRLTVV.

About this clone: Within the sample, other DNA sequences also encode this same CDR3. V usage is TRBV27 and J usage is TRBJ1-1; possible D gene TRBD1, 5 bases. The germline V gene has CDR1 MNHEY and CDR2 SMNVEV (reference sequence). The CDR3 is 14 amino acids. V was cut by 6 bases and J by 1 base, with 12 bases left in between. The CDR3 here is CASSLRGSNTEAFF. In DNA, the CDR3 is TGTGCCAGCAGCCTGCGGGGGTCGAACACTGAAGCTTTCTTT.

The chain employs TRBV6-1 and TRBJ2-3; D may be TRBD2 (6 bases). From germline, CDR1 is MNHNS and CDR2 SASEGT. This CDR3 spans 15 amino acids. Trimming took 7 bases from V and 2 from J, leaving 16 bases between them. The CDR3 DNA sequence: TGTGCCAGCATAGGAGGGAGTTGGGTCACAGATACGCAGTATTTT. Translating it yields CASIGGSWVTDTQYF.

This chain joins TRBV7-8 and TRBJ2-1, with D maybe TRBD1 (6 bases). Trimming took off 5 bases at V and 8 bases at J, with 19 bases between the two ends. Looked up from germline, CDR1 is SGHVS and CDR2 is FQNEAQ. The CDR3 contains 15 residues. The CDR3 nucleotides are TGTGCCAGCAGCCTGGACAGAAATAGCGTCCATGAGCAGTTCTTC. Its translation is CASSLDRNSVHEQFF.

The genes are TRBV11-2 and TRBJ2-2; 7 bases are shared with TRBD1. CDR3 length: 16 residues. V dropped 6 bases and J dropped 5; count of bases not matched to a gene: 12. The germline V gene encodes CDR1 SGHAT and CDR2 FQNNGV. The CDR3 DNA is TGTGCCAGCAGACCAAGCCGGGACAGATCAACCGGGGAGCTGTTTTTT. Its protein product is CASRPSRDRSTGELFF.

The chain links TRBV6-5 to TRBJ1-1; D is undetermined. V lost 6 bases and J 2 bases, leaving 13 bases between the germline ends. The CDR3 loop spans 14 amino acids. The V gene's germline CDR1 is MNHEY and CDR2 SVGAGI. Written as DNA, the CDR3 is TGTGCCAGCAGCCGCCAGCCAGGAAACACTGAAGCTTTCTTT. This sequence encodes CASSRQPGNTEAFF.

On this clone: At the DNA level, this CDR3 is encoded by other sequences in the same sample as well. This rearrangement joins TRBV27 to TRBJ2-7, with D uncertain. The CDR3 covers 13 residues. V was clipped by 6 bases and J by 2 bases, with 11 bases between them. CDR1 is MNHEY, CDR2 SMNVEV, per germline (reference sequence). The CDR3 region is CASSIRVTYEQYF. The CDR3, as DNA: TGTGCCAGCAGCATCCGGGTAACCTACGAGCAGTACTTC.

J is TRBJ2-7 and V is TRBV11-1, with no clear D. This CDR3 contains 15 residues. CDR1 is SGHAT, CDR2 FQDESV, per germline (reference sequence). Trimming took 1 base from V and 1 from J, leaving 11 bases between them. The CDR3 here is CASSLVENLSYEQYF. CDR3 nucleotides: TGTGCCAGCAGCTTAGTGGAAAACCTTTCCTACGAGCAGTACTTC.

This chain uses TRBV29-1 with TRBJ2-5; 10 nucleotides match TRBD2. The V segment lost 1 base and the J segment 6 bases; nucleotides outside the gene matches: 5. This CDR3 is 14 amino acids long. CDR1 is SQVTM and CDR2 is ANQGSEA in the germline V gene. The CDR3 loop reads CSVEGGLASQTQYF. CDR3 coding DNA: TGCAGCGTTGAAGGGGGACTAGCGAGTCAGACCCAGTACTTC.